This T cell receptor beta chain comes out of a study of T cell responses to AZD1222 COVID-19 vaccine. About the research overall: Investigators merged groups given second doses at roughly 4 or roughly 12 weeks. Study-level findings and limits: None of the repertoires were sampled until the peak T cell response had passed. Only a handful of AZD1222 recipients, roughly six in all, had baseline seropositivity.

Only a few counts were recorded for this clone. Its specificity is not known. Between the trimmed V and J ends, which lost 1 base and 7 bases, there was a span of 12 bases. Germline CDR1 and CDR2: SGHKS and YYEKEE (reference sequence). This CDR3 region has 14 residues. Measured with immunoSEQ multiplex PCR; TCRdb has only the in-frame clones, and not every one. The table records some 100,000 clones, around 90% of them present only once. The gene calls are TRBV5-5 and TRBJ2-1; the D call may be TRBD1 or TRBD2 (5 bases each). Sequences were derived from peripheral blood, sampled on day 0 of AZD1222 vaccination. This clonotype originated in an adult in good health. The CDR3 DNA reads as TGTGCCAGCAGCTTGCTGGGGGTGGGGAATGAGCAGTTCTTC. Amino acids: CASSLLGVGNEQFF.